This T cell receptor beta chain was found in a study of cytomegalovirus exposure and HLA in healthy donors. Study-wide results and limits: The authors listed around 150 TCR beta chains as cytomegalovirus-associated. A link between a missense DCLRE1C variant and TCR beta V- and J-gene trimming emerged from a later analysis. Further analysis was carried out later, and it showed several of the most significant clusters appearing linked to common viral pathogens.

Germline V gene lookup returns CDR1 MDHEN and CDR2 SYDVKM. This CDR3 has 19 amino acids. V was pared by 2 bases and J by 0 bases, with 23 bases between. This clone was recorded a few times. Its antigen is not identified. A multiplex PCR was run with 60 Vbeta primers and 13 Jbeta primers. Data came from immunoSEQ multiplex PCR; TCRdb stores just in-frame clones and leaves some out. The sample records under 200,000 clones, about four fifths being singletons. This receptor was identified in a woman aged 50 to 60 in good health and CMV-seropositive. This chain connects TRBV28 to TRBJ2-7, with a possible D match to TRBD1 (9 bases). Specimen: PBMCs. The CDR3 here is CASSLLRTGVSGASYEQYF. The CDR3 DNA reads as TGTGCCAGCAGTTTACTCAGGACAGGGGTTAGCGGGGCCTCCTACGAGCAGTACTTC. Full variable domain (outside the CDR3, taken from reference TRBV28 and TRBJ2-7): DVKVTQSSRYLVKRTGEKVFLECVQDMDHENMFWYRQDPGLGLRLIYFSYDVKMKEKGDIPEGYSVSREKKERFSLILESASTNQTSMYLCASSLLRTGVSGASYEQYFGPGTRLTVT.